Listed below are T cell receptor beta chains from one sample, sequenced in a study of blood T cell repertoires in COVID-19. Sequencing used immunoSEQ multiplex PCR; TCRdb keeps in-frame clones, though not all of them. The sample holds approximately 130,000 clones, about 76% seen once. The sequenced sample consisted of peripheral blood. Receptors were obtained from a man older than 75 with acute or convalescent COVID-19. Both conserved end residues are part of each CDR3. Each record gives: clone size, D gene, V gene, J gene, CDR3 DNA, CDR3 protein. D genes are given only for firm matches. A row's size may be missing; if present it is once, few, many or a size class.

.	TRBD2	TRBV4-2	TRBJ2-7	TGTGCCAGCAGCCACAGGGGCGGGGGGGCCAACTACGAGCAGTACTTC	CASSHRGGGANYEQYF
few	TRBD2	TRBV7-2	TRBJ2-1	TGTGCCAGCAGCTTCGAGCGGGGGGTAACCTACAATGAGCAGTTCTTC	CASSFERGVTYNEQFF
.	.	TRBV11-2	TRBJ2-5	TGTGCCAGCAGCTTAGGGATCGGCGGGGATGTTGAAGAGACCCAGTACTTC	CASSLGIGGDVEETQYF
.	TRBD2	TRBV6-2/TRBV6-3	TRBJ2-1	TGTGCCAGCAGTTACGAGGCGGGGGGGCCCTATGAGCAGTTCTTC	CASSYEAGGPYEQFF
.	.	TRBV28	TRBJ2-2	TGTGCCAGCAGCTCTACGGGACATCCTACCACCGGGGAGCTGTTTTTT	CASSSTGHPTTGELFF
.	TRBD2	TRBV7-6	TRBJ2-5	TGTGCCAGCAGCCATAGCGGGGGACGTCAAGAGACCCAGTACTTC	CASSHSGGRQETQYF
.	.	TRBV18	TRBJ2-2	TGTGCCAGCTCACCTTACCAGGGTGCCAGGGCGAACACCGGGGAGCTGTTTTTT	CASSPYQGARANTGELFF
.	.	TRBV7-9	TRBJ2-1	TGTGCCAGCAGCTTAGGTCTTGGGCAGGGTTCACTCTTC	CASSLGLGQGSLF
.	.	TRBV6-5	TRBJ1-2	TGTGCCAGCAGTTACTCGAATCGGGGGACCAACTATGGCTACACCTTC	CASSYSNRGTNYGYTF
.	.	TRBV29-1	TRBJ2-1	TGCAGCGCAGAACTTCCCTTCAACTACAATGAGCAGTTCTTC	CSAELPFNYNEQFF
.	.	TRBV19	TRBJ1-2	TGTGCCAGTAGCGAGGGGAGGGAATATGGCTACACCTTC	CASSEGREYGYTF